One and the same sample provided the 7 T cell receptor beta chains below, sequenced in a study of blood T cell repertoires in COVID-19. Data came from immunoSEQ multiplex PCR; TCRdb stores just in-frame clones and leaves some out. The top ten clones hold approximately 6% of a sample with more than 300,000 clones, roughly 87% of them seen once. Source material: PBMCs or T cells enriched from blood (not recorded which). The receptor set was obtained from a woman aged 25-40 years who had recovered from COVID-19.

The genes are TRBV7-8 and TRBJ2-5, with TRBD2 matching over 7 bases. V lost 5 bases and J lost 5; bases outside the gene matches: 14. The CDR3 is 16 amino acids. The germline V gene encodes CDR1 SGHVS and CDR2 FQNEAQ. CDR3 sequence: CASSTDWRGTVETQYF. The CDR3 nucleotides are TGTGCCAGCAGCACCGACTGGCGGGGGACCGTCGAGACCCAGTACTTC.

This chain connects TRBV14 to TRBJ1-2; weak D call: TRBD1 (5 bases). The CDR3 contains 16 residues. Germline V CDR1 and CDR2: SGHDN, FVKESK. The germline V and J ends were trimmed by 0 bases and 9 bases, with 20 bases remaining between them. Here the CDR3 reads CASSQDQVGAHLSYTF. In DNA form, the CDR3 reads TGTGCCAGCAGCCAAGATCAAGTAGGGGCCCACCTTAGCTACACCTTC.

The V call is TRBV2, the J call TRBJ2-5, with D possibly being TRBD2 (6 bases). This CDR3 region has 13 residues. V lost 3 bases to trimming and J lost 4 bases, with 9 bases between them. Per germline, CDR1 SNHLY and CDR2 FYNNEI. The CDR3 nucleotides read TGTGCCAGCAGTGAGCGGGAAATAGAGACCCAGTACTTC. It encodes CASSEREIETQYF.

The V call is TRBV10-3, the J call TRBJ2-1; TRBD1 matches 9 bases. V trimming: 0 bases; J trimming: 8 bases; junction bases outside the gene matches: 11. In germline, CDR1 is ENHRY, CDR2 SYGVKD. The CDR3 has 17 amino acids. The CDR3 protein is CAISESYGTGMGDEQFF. DNA for the CDR3: TGTGCCATCAGTGAGTCCTACGGGACAGGGATGGGCGATGAGCAGTTCTTC.

V usage is TRBV11-2 and J usage is TRBJ2-7; D is possibly TRBD1 (6 bases). This CDR3 has 14 amino acids. The V and J ends lost 1 base and 1 base respectively, with 8 bases between them. Germline CDR1 is SGHAT and CDR2 is FQNNGV. CDR3 sequence: CASSLAQGSYEQYF. The CDR3 DNA reads TGTGCCAGCAGCTTAGCTCAGGGGTCCTACGAGCAGTACTTC.

In DNA, the CDR3 is TGCGCCAGCAGCCTGACTGGGGGCGATGGAAACACCATATATTTT. Its protein product is CASSLTGGDGNTIYF. The V call is TRBV5-1, the J call TRBJ1-3, with D possibly TRBD1 on 6 matching bases. This CDR3 has 15 residues. Trimming stripped 4 bases from V and 3 bases from J, with 14 bases between. Germline CDR1 SGHRS, CDR2 YFSETQ.

Concerning this clone itself: This sample includes further DNA sequences coding for the same CDR3. The chain employs TRBV7-6 and TRBJ1-2, with a weak D call TRBD1 (5 bases). V was clipped by 0 bases and J by 6 bases, with 8 bases between them. Germline V gene lookup returns CDR1 SGHVS and CDR2 FNYEAQ. This CDR3 is 13 amino acids long. The CDR3 sequence is CASSLAQGDGYTF. The DNA of the CDR3 is TGTGCCAGCAGCTTAGCCCAAGGGGATGGCTACACCTTC.